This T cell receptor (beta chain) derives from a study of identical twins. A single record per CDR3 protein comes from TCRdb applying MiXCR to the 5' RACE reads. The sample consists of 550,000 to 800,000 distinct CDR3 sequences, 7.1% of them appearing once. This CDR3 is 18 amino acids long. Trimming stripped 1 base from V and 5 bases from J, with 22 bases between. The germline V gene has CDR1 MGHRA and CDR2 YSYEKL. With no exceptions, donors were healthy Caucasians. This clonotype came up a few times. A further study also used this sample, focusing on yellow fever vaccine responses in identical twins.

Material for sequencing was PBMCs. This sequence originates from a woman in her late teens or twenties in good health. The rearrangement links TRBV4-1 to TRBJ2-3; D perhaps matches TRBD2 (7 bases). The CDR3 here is CASSQGGKGGFEGDTQYF. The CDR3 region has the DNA TGCGCCAGCAGCCAAGGGGGTAAGGGGGGGTTCGAGGGAGATACGCAGTATTTT.